This T cell receptor beta chain is from a study of sequential checkpoint blockade in melanoma. Study-level background: Matched biopsies came pretreatment and at week 13 for around 24 patients.

Sequencing was performed with immunoSEQ multiplex PCR; in TCRdb, only in-frame clones are kept and a portion is missing. The repertoire holds roughly 21,000 clones, around 30% seen once, with 6.7% in the top ten. The CDR3 contains 16 residues. The V gene's germline CDR1 is SGHTA and CDR2 FQGNSA. V was clipped by 3 bases and J by 0 bases; unmatched bases: 5. This clone has only a few counts. Treatment defined: randomized to nivolumab then ipilimumab (arm A) or the reverse (arm B). Sequenced here: tumor tissue (inferred from file names), sampled from a patient given nivolumab and ipilimumab in sequence. The J gene is TRBJ1-2, the V gene TRBV7-2; TRBD1 matches at 9 bases. This clonotype was sampled from a human donor with melanoma. CDR3 in DNA: TGTGCCAGCAGCTTGCTGGACAGGGGCACTAACTATGGCTACACCTTC. Translation gives CASSLLDRGTNYGYTF.